This is a list of T cell receptor beta chains from one sample in a study of siplizumab effects on memory and regulatory T cells. Using immunoSEQ multiplex PCR, the repertoire was profiled, and TCRdb retains in-frame clones only, with some absent. The sample has more than 60,000 clones; around 96% are singletons. The sample consisted of naive CD8+ T cells sorted from blood. These receptors originate from a human donor in good health. CDR3s include the opening cysteine and the closing phenylalanine or tryptophan. D genes are given only for firm matches. Size is omitted from some rows. Given values are once, few, many or a class for expanded clones.

cdr3_length: 12; j_call: TRBJ2-7; d_call: -; v_call: TRBV29-1; clone_size: -; cdr3_aa: CSVEGQRYEQYF; cdr3_nt: TGCAGCGTTGAAGGCCAGAGATACGAGCAGTACTTC
cdr3_length: 15; j_call: TRBJ2-6; d_call: -; v_call: TRBV2; clone_size: -; cdr3_aa: CASRVIHSGANVLTF; cdr3_nt: TGTGCCAGCAGGGTGATACACTCTGGGGCCAACGTCCTGACTTTC
cdr3_length: 18; j_call: TRBJ2-3; d_call: TRBD2; v_call: TRBV19; clone_size: -; cdr3_aa: CASSIDSGGLLSTDTQYF; cdr3_nt: TGTGCCAGTAGTATTGATAGCGGGGGGCTGCTAAGCACAGATACGCAGTATTTT
cdr3_length: 15; j_call: TRBJ1-5; d_call: -; v_call: TRBV27; clone_size: -; cdr3_aa: CASSLSARDNQPQHF; cdr3_nt: TGTGCCAGCAGTTTATCGGCCAGGGACAATCAGCCCCAGCATTTT
cdr3_length: 18; j_call: TRBJ2-2; d_call: -; v_call: TRBV4-3; clone_size: -; cdr3_aa: CASSQDTLGSPITGELFF; cdr3_nt: TGCGCCAGCAGCCAAGACACCCTAGGGTCCCCAATCACCGGGGAGCTGTTTTTT
cdr3_length: 14; j_call: TRBJ1-2; d_call: -; v_call: TRBV28; clone_size: -; cdr3_aa: CASSSQTELYGYTF; cdr3_nt: TGTGCCAGCAGTTCCCAGACAGAACTTTATGGCTACACCTTC
cdr3_length: 15; j_call: TRBJ1-1; d_call: -; v_call: TRBV10-2; clone_size: -; cdr3_aa: CASMQRKELNTEAFF; cdr3_nt: TGCGCCAGCATGCAACGAAAGGAGTTGAACACTGAAGCTTTCTTT
cdr3_length: 13; j_call: TRBJ1-6; d_call: -; v_call: TRBV27; clone_size: -; cdr3_aa: CASTELGNSPLHF; cdr3_nt: TGTGCCAGCACAGAGTTGGGTAATTCACCCCTCCACTTT
cdr3_length: 14; j_call: TRBJ2-3; d_call: -; v_call: TRBV9; clone_size: -; cdr3_aa: CASSEVLSTDTQYF; cdr3_nt: TGTGCCAGCAGCGAGGTTTTAAGCACAGATACGCAGTATTTT
cdr3_length: 14; j_call: TRBJ2-2; d_call: -; v_call: TRBV19; clone_size: -; cdr3_aa: CASSILASTGELFF; cdr3_nt: TGTGCCAGTAGTATACTCGCAAGCACCGGGGAGCTGTTTTTT
cdr3_length: 15; j_call: TRBJ2-3; d_call: TRBD1; v_call: TRBV6-1; clone_size: -; cdr3_aa: CASSERDRGVDTQYF; cdr3_nt: TGTGCCAGCAGTGAAAGAGACAGGGGGGTCGATACGCAGTATTTT
cdr3_length: 15; j_call: TRBJ2-5; d_call: -; v_call: TRBV4-1; clone_size: -; cdr3_aa: CASNETPGSGETQYF; cdr3_nt: TGCGCCAGCAACGAAACACCGGGGTCCGGGGAGACCCAGTACTTC
cdr3_length: 14; j_call: TRBJ2-1; d_call: -; v_call: TRBV7-6; clone_size: -; cdr3_aa: CASSLEGQYNEQFF; cdr3_nt: TGTGCCAGCAGCTTAGAAGGACAGTACAATGAGCAGTTCTTC
cdr3_length: 13; j_call: TRBJ1-4; d_call: -; v_call: TRBV27; clone_size: -; cdr3_aa: CASSNPLNEKLFF; cdr3_nt: TGTGCCAGCAGTAATCCCCTTAATGAAAAACTGTTTTTT
cdr3_length: 12; j_call: TRBJ2-5; d_call: -; v_call: TRBV29-1; clone_size: -; cdr3_aa: CSVVLGGETQYF; cdr3_nt: TGCAGCGTTGTTTTGGGGGGAGAGACCCAGTACTTC
cdr3_length: 15; j_call: TRBJ2-3; d_call: TRBD2; v_call: TRBV7-3; clone_size: once; cdr3_aa: CASSLSSGGTDTQYF; cdr3_nt: TGTGCCAGCAGCTTATCCAGCGGGGGCACAGATACGCAGTATTTT
cdr3_length: 13; j_call: TRBJ1-1; d_call: -; v_call: TRBV7-9; clone_size: once; cdr3_aa: CASIQGGETEAFF; cdr3_nt: TGTGCCAGCATCCAGGGTGGGGAAACTGAAGCTTTCTTT
cdr3_length: 15; j_call: TRBJ2-3; d_call: -; v_call: TRBV11-3; clone_size: -; cdr3_aa: CASRAYGDGTDTQYF; cdr3_nt: TGTGCCAGCAGGGCCTATGGCGATGGCACAGATACGCAGTATTTT
cdr3_length: 14; j_call: TRBJ2-3; d_call: -; v_call: TRBV7-9; clone_size: -; cdr3_aa: CASSLEEDFVTQYF; cdr3_nt: TGTGCCAGCAGCTTAGAAGAGGACTTCGTTACGCAGTATTTT
cdr3_length: 13; j_call: TRBJ1-1; d_call: -; v_call: TRBV7-6; clone_size: once; cdr3_aa: CASSLSSNTEAFF; cdr3_nt: TGTGCCAGCAGCTTATCGTCAAACACTGAAGCTTTCTTT
cdr3_length: 14; j_call: TRBJ1-1; d_call: TRBD1; v_call: TRBV11-2; clone_size: -; cdr3_aa: CASSSPTGPTEAFF; cdr3_nt: TGTGCCAGCAGCTCTCCGACAGGGCCGACTGAAGCTTTCTTT
cdr3_length: 12; j_call: TRBJ2-5; d_call: -; v_call: TRBV30; clone_size: -; cdr3_aa: CACRHDQETQYF; cdr3_nt: TGTGCCTGTCGACACGATCAAGAGACCCAGTACTTC
cdr3_length: 15; j_call: TRBJ2-7; d_call: -; v_call: TRBV6-5; clone_size: -; cdr3_aa: CASSLTMAGAAEQYF; cdr3_nt: TGTGCCAGCAGTTTAACCATGGCGGGGGCTGCCGAGCAGTACTTC
cdr3_length: 16; j_call: TRBJ2-7; d_call: TRBD1; v_call: TRBV7-3; clone_size: -; cdr3_aa: CASSAGFRTGKYEQYF; cdr3_nt: TGTGCCAGCAGCGCCGGTTTTCGGACAGGGAAGTACGAGCAGTACTTC
cdr3_length: 16; j_call: TRBJ2-3; d_call: -; v_call: TRBV6-5; clone_size: -; cdr3_aa: CASSYPKQRLTDTQYF; cdr3_nt: TGTGCCAGCAGTTACCCGAAACAGCGCCTCACAGATACGCAGTATTTT
cdr3_length: 13; j_call: TRBJ1-1; d_call: -; v_call: TRBV11-2; clone_size: -; cdr3_aa: CASSLGGRVGAFF; cdr3_nt: TGTGCCAGCAGCTTAGGTGGCAGGGTGGGGGCTTTCTTT
cdr3_length: 16; j_call: TRBJ1-5; d_call: -; v_call: TRBV5-1; clone_size: -; cdr3_aa: CASRRDGLDSNQPQHF; cdr3_nt: TGCGCCAGCAGGAGGGACGGACTAGATAGCAATCAGCCCCAGCATTTT
cdr3_length: 15; j_call: TRBJ1-6; d_call: -; v_call: TRBV19; clone_size: -; cdr3_aa: CASSKDSSSDSPLHF; cdr3_nt: TGTGCCAGTAGTAAAGACTCGTCAAGCGATTCACCCCTCCACTTT
cdr3_length: 15; j_call: TRBJ2-1; d_call: TRBD2; v_call: TRBV6-5; clone_size: -; cdr3_aa: CASSYPGGSYNEQFF; cdr3_nt: TGTGCCAGCAGTTATCCGGGAGGGAGCTACAATGAGCAGTTCTTC
cdr3_length: 15; j_call: TRBJ1-2; d_call: -; v_call: TRBV4-2; clone_size: once; cdr3_aa: CASSQVTGGGWGYTF; cdr3_nt: TGTGCCAGCAGCCAAGTTACGGGAGGGGGTTGGGGCTACACCTTC
cdr3_length: 15; j_call: TRBJ2-7; d_call: -; v_call: TRBV7-9; clone_size: -; cdr3_aa: CASSFVGDSSYEQYF; cdr3_nt: TGTGCCAGCAGCTTTGTAGGAGATAGCTCCTACGAGCAGTACTTC
cdr3_length: 14; j_call: TRBJ2-3; d_call: TRBD1; v_call: TRBV6-1; clone_size: -; cdr3_aa: CASVQGARTDTQYF; cdr3_nt: TGTGCCAGCGTACAGGGGGCGCGCACAGATACGCAGTATTTT
cdr3_length: 14; j_call: TRBJ2-1; d_call: -; v_call: TRBV27; clone_size: -; cdr3_aa: CASSLGSRYNEQFF; cdr3_nt: TGTGCCAGCAGTTTGGGTTCGAGATACAATGAGCAGTTCTTC
cdr3_length: 15; j_call: TRBJ1-1; d_call: TRBD1; v_call: TRBV7-9; clone_size: once; cdr3_aa: CASSLTGPGDTEAFF; cdr3_nt: TGTGCCAGCAGCTTGACAGGGCCGGGGGACACTGAAGCTTTCTTT
cdr3_length: 13; j_call: TRBJ2-7; d_call: TRBD1; v_call: TRBV9; clone_size: once; cdr3_aa: CASSRDSSYEQYF; cdr3_nt: TGTGCCAGCAGCCGGGACAGTTCCTACGAGCAGTACTTC
cdr3_length: 15; j_call: TRBJ1-2; d_call: -; v_call: TRBV9; clone_size: -; cdr3_aa: CASSAPGHGYYGYTF; cdr3_nt: TGTGCCAGCAGCGCCCCGGGACATGGGTACTATGGCTACACCTTC